Presented here are 19 T cell receptor beta chains from one specimen sequenced in a study of vaccination effects on CD4 cells after COVID-19. Profiling relied on immunoSEQ multiplex PCR, and the TCRdb table lists in-frame clones only, not all of them. The sample has approximately 30,000 clones, 70% to 80% seen once. CD4+ T cells specific for antigen were expanded with viral peptide pools by the ViraFEST assay before sequencing. Subsequent to less than twelve days of culture, CD4+ T cells were isolated. People in the vaccine group had not been infected with SARS-CoV-2 before, and their nucleocapsid antibodies were negative. These receptors lack a known antigen. This specimen was CD4+ T cells from PBMCs cultured with SARS-CoV-2 spike peptides, taken before COVID-19 vaccination. The receptors here all came from a human donor who received a COVID-19 vaccine.

The chain has TRBV3-1 (or the pseudogene TRBV3-2) and TRBJ2-4; D not resolved. Deletions cut 3 bases from V and 0 bases from J, with 6 bases between. The CDR3 runs to 14 residues. Germline CDR1 LGHDT, CDR2 YNNKEL (reference sequence). The CDR3 sequence: CASSQNLAKNIQYF. The CDR3 nucleotides are TGTGCCAGCAGCCAGAACCTAGCCAAAAACATTCAGTACTTC.

This clone was observed a handful of times. The chain is built from TRBV4-1 and TRBJ1-5; the D is unclear. CDR1 MGHRA and CDR2 YSYEKL come from the germline V gene. Trimming shortened V by 1 base and J by 9 bases, and 28 bases separated the two germline ends. The CDR3 consists of 19 residues. This CDR3 reads CASSQVGGKKPLGIMPQHF. CDR3 coding DNA: TGCGCCAGCAGCCAAGTAGGAGGAAAAAAACCCCTGGGAATCATGCCCCAGCATTTT.

This clone was seen only a few times. The chain couples TRBV3-1 (or the pseudogene TRBV3-2) to TRBJ1-6; TRBD1 agrees at 7 bases. The V gene's germline CDR1 is LGHDT and CDR2 YNNKEL (reference sequence). J lost 7 bases, V lost 2 bases, and 11 bases had no gene match. This CDR3 region has 17 residues. The CDR3 DNA sequence: TGTGCCAGCAGCCAACCGTCCGCGGGACAGTCCAATTCACCCCTCCACTTT. Its protein product is CASSQPSAGQSNSPLHF.

The J gene is TRBJ2-3, the V gene TRBV2; TRBD2 aligns across 12 bases. Germline CDR1 is SNHLY and CDR2 is FYNNEI. CDR3 length equals 16 residues. V lost 5 bases and J lost 1; bases outside the gene matches: 4. CDR3 nucleotide sequence: TGTGCCAGCAGTTCGGGACTAGCGGGTGGCACAGATACGCAGTATTTT. Protein product: CASSSGLAGGTDTQYF.

The rearrangement uses TRBV5-1 and TRBJ1-1, with D possibly being TRBD1 (6 bases). The CDR3 sequence is 15 residues long. With 4 bases removed from V and 5 bases from J, the gap between germline ends came to 18 bases. Germline assignment: CDR1 SGHRS and CDR2 YFSETQ. This CDR3 is CASSPLGGAWTEAFF. The DNA for the CDR3 is TGCGCCAGCAGCCCACTCGGGGGGGCATGGACTGAAGCTTTCTTT. The full variable domain, with the rest looked up from reference TRBV5-1 and TRBJ1-1, is KAGVTQTPRYLIKTRGQQVTLSCSPISGHRSVSWYQQTPGQGLQFLFEYFSETQRNKGNFPGRFSGRQFSNSRSEMNVSTLELGDSALYLCASSPLGGAWTEAFFGQGTRLTVV.

V gene TRBV21-1 combines with J gene TRBJ1-2. TRBV21-1 is a known pseudogene. This CDR3 has 14 amino acids. Written as DNA, the CDR3 is TGTGCCAGCAGCAAAGGGGGGAGGAACTATGGCTACACCTTC. Its protein is CASSKGGRNYGYTF.

The V gene is TRBV2, the J gene TRBJ1-5; D gene unclear. CDR1 and CDR2 from the germline V gene are SNHLY and FYNNEI. The CDR3 is 14 amino acids. The V end was cut by 0 bases, the J end by 4 bases, with 7 bases between. As DNA, the CDR3 is TGTGCCAGCAGTGAAGCATCACGGAATCAGCCCCAGCATTTT. Its translation is CASSEASRNQPQHF.

V and J are TRBV12-3 or TRBV12-4 and TRBJ2-5; possible D gene TRBD2, 6 bases. V was trimmed by 10 bases and J by 1 base, leaving 10 bases between them. The CDR3 sequence is 12 residues long. The CDR3 DNA reads as TGTGCCACGGGGGACCTCCAAGAGACCCAGTACTTC. Translated: CATGDLQETQYF.

V is TRBV5-1 and J is TRBJ1-5; D call uncertain. The V end lost 0 bases, the J end lost 1 base, and 8 bases lay between the germline ends. The germline V gene has CDR1 SGHRS and CDR2 YFSETQ. The CDR3 sequence is 15 residues long. The CDR3 protein is CASSLGPKSNQPQHF. The CDR3 DNA reads TGCGCCAGCAGCTTGGGACCGAAAAGCAATCAGCCCCAGCATTTT.

V and J are TRBV6-5 and TRBJ2-1; D is unclear. Trimming removed 6 bases at V and 5 bases at J, with 11 bases between. The germline V gene encodes CDR1 MNHEY and CDR2 SVGAGI. This CDR3 contains 13 residues. The CDR3 DNA is TGTGCCAGCAGACAAGGGCTGAACAATGAGCAGTTCTTC. It yields the protein CASRQGLNNEQFF.

The CDR3 here is CASSIRPGLAGGADTQYF. CDR3 DNA sequence: TGTGCCAGCAGCATACGTCCGGGACTAGCGGGAGGGGCAGATACGCAGTATTTT. This chain uses TRBV21-1 with TRBJ2-3; the table calls TRBD2, which could not be checked here. TRBV21-1 is a pseudogene locus. The CDR3 consists of 18 residues.

The chain combines TRBV7-9 with TRBJ2-5; TRBD1 matches at 7 bases. Germline-derived CDR1 and CDR2 are SEHNR and FQNEAQ (reference sequence). The CDR3 has 15 residues. V dropped 2 bases and J dropped 6; count of bases not matched to a gene: 9. The CDR3 spells CASSLMAGGKQTQYF. CDR3 DNA sequence: TGTGCCAGCAGCTTAATGGCAGGGGGAAAGCAGACCCAGTACTTC.

J is TRBJ2-7 and V is TRBV28; D gene unclear. The CDR3 is made up of 12 amino acids. V lost 3 bases and J 2 bases, leaving 5 bases between the germline ends. The V gene's germline CDR1 is MDHEN and CDR2 SYDVKM. The CDR3 is CASSLPTYEQYF. CDR3 bases: TGTGCCAGCAGTTTGCCGACCTACGAGCAGTACTTC.

V is TRBV4-2 and J is TRBJ2-1; perhaps TRBD2 as D (5 bases). This CDR3 contains 15 residues. From germline, CDR1 is LGHNA and CDR2 YNFKEQ. The V and J ends lost 1 base and 7 bases respectively, with 14 bases between them. The CDR3 coding sequence is TGTGCCAGCAGCCAAGCCCGGGCCTCGGGGAATGAGCAGTTCTTC. Its translation is CASSQARASGNEQFF.

This clone was observed a few times. This rearrangement joins TRBV2 to TRBJ2-2; TRBD2 agrees at 8 bases. In germline, CDR1 is SNHLY, CDR2 FYNNEI. This CDR3 region has 13 residues. The V segment lost 4 bases and the J segment 7 bases; nucleotides outside the gene matches: 2. The CDR3 nucleotides are TGTGCCAGCAGTGGACTAGCGTTCGGGGAGCTGTTTTTT. As protein: CASSGLAFGELFF.

This clone was counted a few times. V usage is TRBV27 and J usage is TRBJ1-3; D is unresolved. The V gene lost 1 base and the J gene lost 0 bases, with 16 bases spanning the gap. This CDR3 region has 18 residues. Germline V lookup: CDR1 MNHEY, CDR2 SMNVEV (reference sequence). The CDR3 DNA sequence: TGTGCCAGCAGTTTATATCCCCCCGGAGATTCCTCTGGAAACACCATATATTTT. Its translation: CASSLYPPGDSSGNTIYF.

The chain is built from TRBV20-1 and TRBJ2-7, with no clear D. CDR3 size: 11 residues. Germline loops: CDR1 DFQATT, CDR2 SNEGSKA (reference sequence). V was cut by 3 bases and J by 2 bases, with 5 bases left in between. CDR3 bases: TGCAGTGCTAGGAACACCTACGAGCAGTACTTC. Protein sequence: CSARNTYEQYF.

The V and J genes are TRBV5-1 and TRBJ2-1; TRBD2 matches 11 bases. V gave up 4 bases and J gave up 1 base; unmatched junction bases: 7. Per germline, CDR1 SGHRS and CDR2 YFSETQ. This CDR3 has 17 residues. The CDR3 reads CASSPRLAGYSYNEQFF. The CDR3 DNA sequence: TGCGCCAGCAGCCCCCGACTAGCGGGGTATTCCTACAATGAGCAGTTCTTC. The variable domain in full, with the rest retrieved from reference TRBV5-1 and TRBJ2-1, is KAGVTQTPRYLIKTRGQQVTLSCSPISGHRSVSWYQQTPGQGLQFLFEYFSETQRNKGNFPGRFSGRQFSNSRSEMNVSTLELGDSALYLCASSPRLAGYSYNEQFFGPGTRLTVL.

The chain carries TRBV5-1 and TRBJ2-3; D is unclear. Trimming shortened V by 0 bases and J by 2 bases, and 10 bases separated the two germline ends. This CDR3 has 15 amino acids. Germline assignment: CDR1 SGHRS and CDR2 YFSETQ. The CDR3 sequence is CASSLVVMPTDTQYF. CDR3 sequence (DNA): TGCGCCAGCAGCTTGGTGGTGATGCCCACAGATACGCAGTATTTT.